This T cell receptor (beta chain) is from a study of CD8 T cells in ankylosing spondylitis. A quantitative 5'-RACE method, one with molecular barcodes, was used to make TCR beta libraries. TCRdb independently ran MiXCR on the 5' RACE reads; one entry per CDR3 protein. The sample holds 250,000 to 300,000 distinct CDR3 sequences, around 20% seen once. This CDR3 is 13 amino acids long. Germline V gene data show CDR1 as DFQATT and CDR2 as SNEGSKA (reference sequence). With 2 bases clipped from V and 5 bases from J, the junction kept 3 bases outside the gene matches. In its sample, this clonotype was seen once. The antigen remains undetermined. Overall study results and limits: A motif in TCR beta, a set of eight or nine highly homologous variants, appeared characteristic of ankylosing spondylitis blood. Some of the motif variants had earlier been found in reactive arthritis patients' fluid and blood.

The rearrangement links TRBV20-1 to TRBJ2-3; 8 bases align to TRBD1. What was sequenced was blood, either unsorted or a sorted T cell fraction (not recorded which). This TCR came from a male donor with ankylosing spondylitis or in good health (not recorded which). The CDR3 spells CSARRTGKDTQYF. CDR3 DNA sequence: TGCAGTGCTAGAAGGACAGGGAAAGATACGCAGTATTTT.